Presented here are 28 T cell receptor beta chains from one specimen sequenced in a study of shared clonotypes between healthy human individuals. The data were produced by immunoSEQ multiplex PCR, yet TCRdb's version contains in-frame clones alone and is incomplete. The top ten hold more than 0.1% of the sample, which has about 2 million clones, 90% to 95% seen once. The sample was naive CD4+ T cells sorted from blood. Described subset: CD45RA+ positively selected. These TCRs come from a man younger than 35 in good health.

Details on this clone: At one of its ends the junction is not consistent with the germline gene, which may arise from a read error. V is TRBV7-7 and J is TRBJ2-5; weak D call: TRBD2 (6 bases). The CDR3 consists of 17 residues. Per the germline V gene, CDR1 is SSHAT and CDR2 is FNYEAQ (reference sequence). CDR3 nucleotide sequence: TGTGCTAGCAGCCCATTTAAGGGAGGCCACTTACAAGAGACCCAGTACTTC. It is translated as CASSPFKGGHLQETQYF.

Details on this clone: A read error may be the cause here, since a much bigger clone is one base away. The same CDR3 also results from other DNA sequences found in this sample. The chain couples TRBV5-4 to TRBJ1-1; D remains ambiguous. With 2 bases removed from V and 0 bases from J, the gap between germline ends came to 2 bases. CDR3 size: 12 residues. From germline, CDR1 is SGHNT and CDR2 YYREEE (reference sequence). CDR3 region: CASSFLNTEAFF. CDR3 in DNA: TGTGCCAGCAGCTTCCTGAACACTGAAGCTTTCTTT.

The CDR3 reads CASGTASYEQYF. CDR3 coding DNA: TGTGCATCCGGGACAGCCTCCTACGAGCAGTACTTC. The rearrangement joins TRBV30 to TRBJ2-7, with 7 positions matching TRBD1. The CDR3 extends over 12 amino acids. Germline loops: CDR1 GTSNPN, CDR2 SVGIG (reference sequence).

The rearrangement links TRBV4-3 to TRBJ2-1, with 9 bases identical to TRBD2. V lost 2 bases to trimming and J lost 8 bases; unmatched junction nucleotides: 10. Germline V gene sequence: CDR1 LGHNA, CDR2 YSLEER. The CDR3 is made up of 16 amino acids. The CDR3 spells CASSQFAPTSGDEQFF. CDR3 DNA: TGCGCCAGCAGCCAATTCGCCCCGACTAGCGGAGATGAGCAGTTCTTC.

Here the CDR3 reads CAITHEETGPQYF. For the CDR3, the DNA is TGTGCCATCACCCACGAGGAGACAGGGCCTCAGTATTTT. This sequence joins TRBV10-3 and TRBJ2-3; 7 nucleotides align to TRBD1. Germline V gene data show CDR1 as ENHRY and CDR2 as SYGVKD. Losses at the gene ends were 7 bases for V and 12 bases for J; bases not matched to a gene: 13. The CDR3 totals 13 residues.

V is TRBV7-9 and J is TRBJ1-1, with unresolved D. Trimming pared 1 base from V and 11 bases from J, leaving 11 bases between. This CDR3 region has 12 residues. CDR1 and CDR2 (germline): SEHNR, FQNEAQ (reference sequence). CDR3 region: CASSLENRRAFF. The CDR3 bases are TGTGCCAGCAGCTTAGAAAACCGGAGGGCTTTCTTT.

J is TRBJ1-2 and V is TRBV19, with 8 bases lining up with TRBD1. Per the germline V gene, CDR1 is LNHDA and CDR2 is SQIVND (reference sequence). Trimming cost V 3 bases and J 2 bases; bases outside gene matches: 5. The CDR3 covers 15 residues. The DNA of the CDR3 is TGTGCCAGTAGTATCCTTGGACAGGGAAACTATGGCTACACCTTC. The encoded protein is CASSILGQGNYGYTF.

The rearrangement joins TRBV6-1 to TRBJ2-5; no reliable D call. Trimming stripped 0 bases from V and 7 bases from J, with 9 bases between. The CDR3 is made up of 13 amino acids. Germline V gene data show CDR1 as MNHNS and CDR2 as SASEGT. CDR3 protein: CASSEAEFGTQYF. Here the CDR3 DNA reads TGTGCCAGCAGTGAAGCGGAATTCGGGACCCAGTACTTC.

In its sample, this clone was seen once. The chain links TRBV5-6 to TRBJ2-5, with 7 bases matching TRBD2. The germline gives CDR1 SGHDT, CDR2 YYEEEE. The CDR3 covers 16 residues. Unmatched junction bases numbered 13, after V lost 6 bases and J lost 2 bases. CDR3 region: CASIPLGRELQETQYF. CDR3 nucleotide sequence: TGTGCCAGCATCCCTCTAGGGAGGGAACTTCAAGAGACCCAGTACTTC.

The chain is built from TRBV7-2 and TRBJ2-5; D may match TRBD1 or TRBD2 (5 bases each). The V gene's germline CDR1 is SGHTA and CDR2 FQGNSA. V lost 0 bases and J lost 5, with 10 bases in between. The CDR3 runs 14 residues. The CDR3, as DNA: TGTGCCAGCAGCTTAGCAGGGTGGGGGGAGACCCAGTACTTC. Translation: CASSLAGWGETQYF. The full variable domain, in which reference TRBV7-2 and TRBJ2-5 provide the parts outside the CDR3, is GAGVSQSPSNKVTEKGKDVELRCDPISGHTALYWYRQSLGQGLEFLIYFQGNSAPDKSGLPSDRFSAERTGGSVSTLTIQRTQQEDSAVYLCASSLAGWGETQYFGPGTRLLVL.

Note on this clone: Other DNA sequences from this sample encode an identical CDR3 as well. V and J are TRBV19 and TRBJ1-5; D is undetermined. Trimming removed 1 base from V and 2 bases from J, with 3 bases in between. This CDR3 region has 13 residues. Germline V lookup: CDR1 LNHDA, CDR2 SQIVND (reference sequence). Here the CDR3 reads CASSIGGNQPQHF. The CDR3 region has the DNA TGTGCCAGTAGTATAGGGGGCAATCAGCCCCAGCATTTT.

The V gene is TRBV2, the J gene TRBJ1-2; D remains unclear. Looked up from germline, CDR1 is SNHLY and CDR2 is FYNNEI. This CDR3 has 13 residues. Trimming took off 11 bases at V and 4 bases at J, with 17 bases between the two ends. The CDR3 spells CAAPGAGAYGYTF. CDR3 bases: TGTGCCGCCCCCGGCGCGGGCGCCTATGGCTACACCTTC.

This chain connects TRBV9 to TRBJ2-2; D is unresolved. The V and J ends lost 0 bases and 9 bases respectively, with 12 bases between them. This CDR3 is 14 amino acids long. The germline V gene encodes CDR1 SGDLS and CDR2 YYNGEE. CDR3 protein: CASSVDWVTRELFF. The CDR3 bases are TGTGCCAGCAGCGTAGACTGGGTTACCCGGGAGCTGTTTTTT.

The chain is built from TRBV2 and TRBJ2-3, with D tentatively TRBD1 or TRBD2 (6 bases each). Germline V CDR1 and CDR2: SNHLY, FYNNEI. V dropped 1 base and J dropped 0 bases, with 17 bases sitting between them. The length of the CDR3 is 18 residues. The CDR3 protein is CASSEGVGGTLSTDTQYF. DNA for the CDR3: TGTGCCAGCAGTGAAGGTGTAGGGGGGACCCTAAGCACAGATACGCAGTATTTT. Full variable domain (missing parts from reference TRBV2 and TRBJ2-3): EPEVTQTPSHQVTQMGQEVILRCVPISNHLYFYWYRQILGQKVEFLVSFYNNEISEKSEIFDDQFSVERPDGSNFTLKIRSTKLEDSAMYFCASSEGVGGTLSTDTQYFGPGTRLTVL.

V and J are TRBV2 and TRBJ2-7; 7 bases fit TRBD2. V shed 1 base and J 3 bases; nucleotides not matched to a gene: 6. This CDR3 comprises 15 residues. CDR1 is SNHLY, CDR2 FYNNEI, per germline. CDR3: CASSEEGGAGYEQYF. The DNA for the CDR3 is TGTGCCAGCAGTGAAGAGGGAGGGGCTGGCTACGAGCAGTACTTC. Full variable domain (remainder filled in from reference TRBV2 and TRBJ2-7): EPEVTQTPSHQVTQMGQEVILRCVPISNHLYFYWYRQILGQKVEFLVSFYNNEISEKSEIFDDQFSVERPDGSNFTLKIRSTKLEDSAMYFCASSEEGGAGYEQYFGPGTRLTVT.

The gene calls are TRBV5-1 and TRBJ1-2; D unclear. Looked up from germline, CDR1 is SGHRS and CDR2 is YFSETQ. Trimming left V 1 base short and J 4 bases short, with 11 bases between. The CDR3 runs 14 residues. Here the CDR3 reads CASSLRTAGYGYTF. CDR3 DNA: TGCGCCAGCAGCTTGCGCACTGCAGGCTATGGCTACACCTTC.

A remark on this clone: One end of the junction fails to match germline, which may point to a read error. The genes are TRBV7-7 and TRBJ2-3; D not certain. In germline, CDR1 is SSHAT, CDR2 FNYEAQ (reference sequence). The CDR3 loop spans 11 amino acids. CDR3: CASSSPDTQYF. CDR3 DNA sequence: TGTGCTAGCAGCTCCCCAGATACGCAGTATTTT. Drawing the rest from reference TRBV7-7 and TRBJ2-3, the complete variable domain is GAGVSQSPRYKVTKRGQDVTLRCDPISSHATLYWYQQALGQGPEFLTYFNYEAQPDKSGLPSDRFSAERPEGSISTLTIQRTEQRDSAMYRCASSSPDTQYFGPGTRLTVL.

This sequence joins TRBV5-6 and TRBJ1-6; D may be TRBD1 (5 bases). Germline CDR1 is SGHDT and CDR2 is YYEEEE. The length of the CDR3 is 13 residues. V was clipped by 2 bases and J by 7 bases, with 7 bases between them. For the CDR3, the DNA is TGTGCCAGCAGCTTTTACAGGAATTCACCCCTCCACTTT. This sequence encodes CASSFYRNSPLHF.

CDR3 in amino acids: CASSLATRSYEQYF. CDR3 in DNA: TGCGCCAGCAGCTTGGCGACCCGTTCCTACGAGCAGTACTTC. The chain is built from TRBV5-1 and TRBJ2-7; D uncertain. From germline, CDR1 is SGHRS and CDR2 YFSETQ. V lost 0 bases and J lost 1, with 8 bases in between. This CDR3 spans 14 amino acids.

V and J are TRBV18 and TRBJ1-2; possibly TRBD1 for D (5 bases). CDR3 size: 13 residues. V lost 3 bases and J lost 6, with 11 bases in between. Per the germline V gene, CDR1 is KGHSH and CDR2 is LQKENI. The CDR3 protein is CASSPGTPNGYTF. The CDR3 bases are TGTGCCAGCTCACCTGGGACGCCGAATGGCTACACCTTC.

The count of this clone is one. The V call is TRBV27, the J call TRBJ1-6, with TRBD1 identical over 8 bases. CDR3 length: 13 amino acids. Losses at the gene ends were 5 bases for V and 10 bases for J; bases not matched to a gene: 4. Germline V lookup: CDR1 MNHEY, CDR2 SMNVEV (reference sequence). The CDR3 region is CASSTDRVSPLHF. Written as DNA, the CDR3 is TGTGCCAGCAGTACGGACAGGGTATCACCCCTCCACTTT.

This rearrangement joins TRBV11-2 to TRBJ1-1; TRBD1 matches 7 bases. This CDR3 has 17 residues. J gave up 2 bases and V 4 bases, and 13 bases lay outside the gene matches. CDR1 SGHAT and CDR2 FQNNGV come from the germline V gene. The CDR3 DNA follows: TGTGCCAGCAGCTCAGCAGGGGGAACGACACGTAACACTGAAGCTTTCTTT. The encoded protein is CASSSAGGTTRNTEAFF.

CDR3 coding DNA: TGTGCCAGCAGCTTAGGGCGGGGGGGCGATTCCTACAATGAGCAGTTCTTC. Translated: CASSLGRGGDSYNEQFF. This chain uses TRBV11-2 with TRBJ2-1; 9 bases line up with TRBD2. V dropped 1 base and J dropped 1; count of bases not matched to a gene: 5. CDR1 and CDR2 (germline): SGHAT, FQNNGV. The length of the CDR3 is 17 residues.

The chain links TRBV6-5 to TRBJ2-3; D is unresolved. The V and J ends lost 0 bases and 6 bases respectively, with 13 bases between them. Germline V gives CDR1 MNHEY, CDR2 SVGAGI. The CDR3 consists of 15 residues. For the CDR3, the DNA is TGTGCCAGCAGTTACTCCTCGGGTTGGCTGGATACGCAGTATTTT. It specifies CASSYSSGWLDTQYF.

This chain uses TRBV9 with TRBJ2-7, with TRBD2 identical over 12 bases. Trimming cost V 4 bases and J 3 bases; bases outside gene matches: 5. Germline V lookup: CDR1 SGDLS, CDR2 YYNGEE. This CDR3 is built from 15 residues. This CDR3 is CASSPGLAGIYEQYF. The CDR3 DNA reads TGTGCCAGCAGCCCAGGACTAGCGGGGATCTACGAGCAGTACTTC. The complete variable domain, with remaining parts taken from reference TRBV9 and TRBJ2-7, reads DSGVTQTPKHLITATGQRVTLRCSPRSGDLSVYWYQQSLDQGLQFLIQYYNGEERAKGNILERFSAQQFPDLHSELNLSSLELGDSALYFCASSPGLAGIYEQYFGPGTRLTVT.

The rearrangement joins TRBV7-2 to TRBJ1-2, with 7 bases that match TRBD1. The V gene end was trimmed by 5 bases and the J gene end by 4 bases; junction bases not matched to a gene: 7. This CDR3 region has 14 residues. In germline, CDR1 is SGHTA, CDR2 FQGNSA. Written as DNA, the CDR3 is TGTGCCAGCAGCGGCCAACAGGGGACCTATGGCTACACCTTC. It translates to CASSGQQGTYGYTF. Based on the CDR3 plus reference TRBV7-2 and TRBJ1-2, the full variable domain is GAGVSQSPSNKVTEKGKDVELRCDPISGHTALYWYRQSLGQGLEFLIYFQGNSAPDKSGLPSDRFSAERTGGSVSTLTIQRTQQEDSAVYLCASSGQQGTYGYTFGSGTRLTVV.

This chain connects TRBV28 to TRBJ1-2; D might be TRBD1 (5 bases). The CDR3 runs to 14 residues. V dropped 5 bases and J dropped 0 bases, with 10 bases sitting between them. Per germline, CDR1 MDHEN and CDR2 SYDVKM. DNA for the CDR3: TGTGCCAGCAGTCTCACCAGGGCTAACTATGGCTACACCTTC. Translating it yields CASSLTRANYGYTF.

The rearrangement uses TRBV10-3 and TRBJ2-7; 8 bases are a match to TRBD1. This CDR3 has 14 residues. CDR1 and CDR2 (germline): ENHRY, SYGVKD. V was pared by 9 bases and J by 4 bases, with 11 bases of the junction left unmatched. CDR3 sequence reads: CAIGDDRGAYEQYF. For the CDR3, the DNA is TGTGCCATTGGGGACGACAGGGGCGCGTACGAGCAGTACTTC.